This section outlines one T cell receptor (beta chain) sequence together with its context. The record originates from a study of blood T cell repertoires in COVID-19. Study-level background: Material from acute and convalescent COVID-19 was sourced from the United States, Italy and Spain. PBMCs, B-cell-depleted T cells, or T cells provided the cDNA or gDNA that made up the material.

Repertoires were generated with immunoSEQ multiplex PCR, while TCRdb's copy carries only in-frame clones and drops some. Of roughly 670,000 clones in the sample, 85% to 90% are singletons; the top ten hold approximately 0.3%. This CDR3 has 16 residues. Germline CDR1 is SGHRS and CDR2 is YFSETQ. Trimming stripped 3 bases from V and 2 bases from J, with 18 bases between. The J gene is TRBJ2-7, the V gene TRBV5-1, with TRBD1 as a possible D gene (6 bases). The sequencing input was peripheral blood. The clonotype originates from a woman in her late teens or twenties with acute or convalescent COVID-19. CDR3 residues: CASSSLAPQGTYEQYF. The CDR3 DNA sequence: TGCGCCAGCAGCTCACTCGCCCCACAGGGTACCTACGAGCAGTACTTC.